This entry features one T cell receptor (beta chain) sequence. Its matching antigen is unknown. This CDR3 has 13 residues. J gave up 7 bases and V 7 bases, and 7 bases lay outside the gene matches. CDR1 GTSNPN and CDR2 SVGIG come from the germline V gene (reference sequence). This entry is derived from a study of T cell responses to AZD1222 COVID-19 vaccine. Produced via immunoSEQ multiplex PCR; TCRdb's table is partial and in-frame only. This sample yields 150,000 to 200,000 clones, of which over 90% are seen a single time; around 2.3% belongs to the top ten. Notes on the study in general: The donor cohort was predominantly white British with a female majority, and clonal diversity may have been underestimated. Spike-wide vaccine-associated CD4 TCRs dominated at 160-218 and 743-854.

The chain recombines TRBV30 with TRBJ1-6, with 7 nucleotides matching TRBD1. The source was peripheral blood, collected on day 0 of AZD1222 vaccination. The receptor's source is an adult in good health. Here the CDR3 reads CASRQGENSPLHF. As DNA, the CDR3 is TGTGCCTCAAGACAGGGAGAGAATTCACCCCTCCACTTT. Full variable domain (remainder filled in from reference TRBV30 and TRBJ1-6): SQTIHQWPATLVQPVGSPLSLECTVEGTSNPNLYWYRQAAGRGLQLLFYSVGIGQISSEVPQNLSASRPQDRQFILSSKKLLLSDSGFYLCASRQGENSPLHFGNGTRLTVT.